Below are 18 T cell receptor beta chains sequenced from a single sample in a study of cytomegalovirus exposure and HLA in healthy donors. Some clones are missing from TCRdb's copy, which holds only in-frame ones; the method was immunoSEQ multiplex PCR. The repertoire includes 250,000 to 400,000 clones, approximately 91% of them detected once, and approximately 0.95% sits in the top ten. Sample: PBMCs. The receptors originated from a man aged 25-45 years in good health and CMV-seronegative.

This clone was counted a few times. This chain connects TRBV30 to TRBJ1-2, with 8 bases aligning to TRBD1. Germline CDR1 GTSNPN, CDR2 SVGIG (reference sequence). The CDR3 runs to 11 residues. J lost 11 bases, V lost 3 bases, and 5 bases had no gene match. The CDR3 loop reads CAWRGTGSYTF. CDR3 sequence (DNA): TGTGCCTGGAGGGGGACAGGTTCATACACCTTC.

This clone was seen just once. The chain recombines TRBV5-6 with TRBJ2-3; 12 bases agree with TRBD2. V lost 0 bases, J lost 13 bases, and 12 bases stayed unmatched. CDR3 length equals 16 residues. The germline gives CDR1 SGHDT, CDR2 YYEEEE. For the CDR3, the DNA is TGTGCCAGCAGCTTGGAACTAGCGGGGGGCACATCTAGCGAGTATTTT. It codes for CASSLELAGGTSSEYF.

This rearrangement joins TRBV5-4 to TRBJ2-7; D is perhaps TRBD1 (6 bases). CDR3 length equals 13 residues. Per germline, CDR1 SGHNT and CDR2 YYREEE (reference sequence). With 5 bases removed from V and 3 bases from J, the gap between germline ends came to 12 bases. CDR3 bases: TGTGCCAGCAGACGGAAAGGGGGCTACGAGCAGTACTTC. Translating gives CASRRKGGYEQYF.

The chain is built from TRBV6-5 and TRBJ2-7, with D maybe TRBD2 (6 bases). Trimming shortened V by 0 bases and J by 4 bases, and 13 bases separated the two germline ends. Germline V CDR1 and CDR2: MNHEY, SVGAGI. The CDR3 consists of 15 residues. DNA for the CDR3: TGTGCCAGCAGTTACTCGCCCCACGGGGGTTACGAGCAGTACTTC. Translation: CASSYSPHGGYEQYF.

This sequence joins TRBV25-1 and TRBJ2-7, with 9 bases lining up with TRBD2. J was trimmed by 6 bases and V by 3 bases; bases with no gene match: 9. The germline gives CDR1 MGHDK, CDR2 SYGVNS. The CDR3 spans 15 residues. CDR3 residues: CASSDEGGGVLEQYF. The CDR3 DNA follows: TGTGCCAGCAGTGATGAGGGCGGGGGGGTTCTCGAGCAGTACTTC.

V is TRBV10-1 and J is TRBJ2-7; 8 bases match TRBD1. This CDR3 has 13 residues. Looked up from germline, CDR1 is WNHNN and CDR2 is SYGVQD (reference sequence). The ends lost 6 bases at V and 6 bases at J; junction bases unmatched: 7. The CDR3 DNA follows: TGCGCCAGCAGCCTCTCAGGGGGCGTCGAGCAGTACTTC. This encodes CASSLSGGVEQYF.

The sample holds one count of this clone. The chain employs TRBV9 and TRBJ2-3; no firm D call. Per the germline V gene, CDR1 is SGDLS and CDR2 is YYNGEE. V gave up 0 bases and J gave up 2 bases, with 13 bases separating them. There are 16 residues in the CDR3. The CDR3 nucleotides read TGTGCCAGCAGCGTAGAGCCGAGGCTTTCCACAGATACGCAGTATTTT. It codes for CASSVEPRLSTDTQYF. The full variable domain, completed using reference TRBV9 and TRBJ2-3, is DSGVTQTPKHLITATGQRVTLRCSPRSGDLSVYWYQQSLDQGLQFLIQYYNGEERAKGNILERFSAQQFPDLHSELNLSSLELGDSALYFCASSVEPRLSTDTQYFGPGTRLTVL.

This chain joins TRBV18 and TRBJ2-7, with 7 bases fitting TRBD1. V was pared by 2 bases and J by 2 bases, with 6 bases of the junction left unmatched. From germline, CDR1 is KGHSH and CDR2 LQKENI. This CDR3 contains 15 residues. The CDR3, as DNA: TGTGCCAGCTCACCAGGAGACAGGGTAACCTACGAGCAGTACTTC. This encodes CASSPGDRVTYEQYF.

The chain links TRBV11-2 to TRBJ1-2, with TRBD1 as a possible D gene (5 bases). V dropped 5 bases and J dropped 2 bases, with 15 bases sitting between them. Per germline, CDR1 SGHAT and CDR2 FQNNGV. CDR3 length: 15 residues. CDR3 nucleotide sequence: TGTGCCAGCAGCCGCAGGGAAGGCTGGAACTATGGCTACACCTTC. The encoded protein is CASSRREGWNYGYTF.

This chain uses TRBV9 with TRBJ2-2; 9 bases map to TRBD1. Trimming cost V 3 bases and J 6 bases; bases outside gene matches: 6. Germline values: CDR1 SGDLS, CDR2 YYNGEE. The CDR3 spans 15 residues. The CDR3 DNA is TGTGCCAGCAGCGGCCGGGACAGGGACGCCGGGGAGCTGTTTTTT. Translating it yields CASSGRDRDAGELFF.

The chain employs TRBV4-3 and TRBJ1-6, with TRBD1 matching over 7 bases. This CDR3 spans 15 amino acids. V was clipped by 4 bases and J by 7 bases; unmatched bases: 7. Germline CDR1 and CDR2: LGHNA and YSLEER. The CDR3 coding sequence is TGCGCCAGCAGCCGAGGGGACAGCCTAAATTCACCCCTCCACTTT. It specifies CASSRGDSLNSPLHF.

The chain employs TRBV7-2 and TRBJ2-3; 10 bases map to TRBD2. V dropped 6 bases and J dropped 2; count of bases not matched to a gene: 11. Germline V gene sequence: CDR1 SGHTA, CDR2 FQGNSA. The CDR3 length is 17 residues. The CDR3 protein is CASRTGALAGVTDTQYF. CDR3 nucleotide sequence: TGTGCCAGCAGGACAGGGGCCCTAGCGGGAGTCACAGATACGCAGTATTTT. The full variable domain, its missing parts supplied by reference TRBV7-2 and TRBJ2-3, is GAGVSQSPSNKVTEKGKDVELRCDPISGHTALYWYRQSLGQGLEFLIYFQGNSAPDKSGLPSDRFSAERTGGSVSTLTIQRTQQEDSAVYLCASRTGALAGVTDTQYFGPGTRLTVL.

V and J are TRBV27 and TRBJ2-2, with 14 bases matching TRBD2. The length of the CDR3 is 19 residues. CDR1 and CDR2 (germline): MNHEY, SMNVEV (reference sequence). J was trimmed by 0 bases and V by 1 base; bases with no gene match: 4. The CDR3 bases are TGTGCCAGCAGTTTATACCGACTAGCGGGGGGGCCGAACACCGGGGAGCTGTTTTTT. Amino acid sequence: CASSLYRLAGGPNTGELFF.

V and J are TRBV5-1 and TRBJ1-2; D may be TRBD1 (6 bases). This CDR3 has 14 amino acids. Deletions cut 2 bases from V and 6 bases from J, with 14 bases between. Germline loops: CDR1 SGHRS, CDR2 YFSETQ. In nucleotides, the CDR3 is TGCGCCAGCAGCTTTGGAGGACAGAATAATGGCTACACCTTC. Encoded protein: CASSFGGQNNGYTF. Looking up the rest from reference TRBV5-1 and TRBJ1-2 gives the full variable domain: KAGVTQTPRYLIKTRGQQVTLSCSPISGHRSVSWYQQTPGQGLQFLFEYFSETQRNKGNFPGRFSGRQFSNSRSEMNVSTLELGDSALYLCASSFGGQNNGYTFGSGTRLTVV.

This clone was seen a single time. This rearrangement joins TRBV6-6 to TRBJ1-5, with D uncertain. V lost 6 bases to trimming and J lost 2 bases, with 14 bases between them. Germline CDR1 MNHNY, CDR2 SVGAGI (reference sequence). The CDR3 is 15 residues long. CDR3 bases: TGTGCCAGCAGGCCTTACACGGGTGGCAATCAGCCCCAGCATTTT. As protein: CASRPYTGGNQPQHF.

This chain joins TRBV9 and TRBJ1-1, with 7 bases matching TRBD1. Per the germline V gene, CDR1 is SGDLS and CDR2 is YYNGEE. The CDR3 consists of 17 residues. V was clipped by 0 bases and J by 3 bases; unmatched bases: 11. Here the CDR3 reads CASSVVSGGSFDTEAFF. CDR3 nucleotide sequence: TGTGCCAGCAGCGTAGTTTCAGGGGGGAGCTTTGACACTGAAGCTTTCTTT.

In its sample, this clone was seen once. The V and J genes are TRBV29-1 and TRBJ2-7; a weak D match, TRBD1 (6 bases). Trimming stripped 2 bases from V and 2 bases from J, with 10 bases between. The germline V gene has CDR1 SQVTM and CDR2 ANQGSEA. CDR3 length: 13 residues. Here the CDR3 DNA reads TGCAGCGTTGAATACGGGACACCCTACGAGCAGTACTTC. This codes for CSVEYGTPYEQYF.

The gene calls are TRBV18 and TRBJ1-1; a possible D gene is TRBD1 (5 bases). The CDR3 has 16 amino acids. Looked up from germline, CDR1 is KGHSH and CDR2 is LQKENI. V dropped 0 bases and J dropped 0 bases, with 11 bases sitting between them. CDR3 DNA: TGTGCCAGCTCACCACCGATCAGGGTTATGAACACTGAAGCTTTCTTT. As protein: CASSPPIRVMNTEAFF.